A selection of T cell receptor beta chains follows, all from one sample in a study of T-cell reconstitution after alpha-beta-depleted transplantation in children. TCRdb redid the calling of the PCR reads with MiXCR, one entry per CDR3 protein. The data show fewer than 120,000 distinct CDR3 sequences, with about a tenth seen just once and over 8% held by the top ten. Sequencing used PBMCs from the stem cell graft donor, obtained from the stem cell graft. The origin of the receptors is a human donor who donated a stem cell graft to a child with acute lymphoblastic leukemia. Each CDR3 is given with its conserved first and last residue. The order of the fields is V gene, J gene, CDR3 protein.

v_gene: TRBV18; j_gene: TRBJ1-2; CDR3aa: CASSPRTGEANYGYTF
v_gene: TRBV5-5; j_gene: TRBJ1-5; CDR3aa: CASSFPGVPQHF
v_gene: TRBV19; j_gene: TRBJ1-1; CDR3aa: CASSPGTENTEAFF
v_gene: TRBV20-1; j_gene: TRBJ1-1; CDR3aa: CSVPAGVSTEAFF
v_gene: TRBV30; j_gene: TRBJ2-5; CDR3aa: CAWSKGPTGGPQETQYF
v_gene: TRBV4-3; j_gene: TRBJ1-1; CDR3aa: CASSHLNRGHTEAFF
v_gene: TRBV12-3/TRBV12-4; j_gene: TRBJ1-1; CDR3aa: CASSLSAGRVNTEAFF
v_gene: TRBV6-1; j_gene: TRBJ2-1; CDR3aa: CASSEFSYNEQFF
v_gene: TRBV18; j_gene: TRBJ2-7; CDR3aa: CASSPAVRRYEQYF
v_gene: TRBV28; j_gene: TRBJ2-1; CDR3aa: CASSFLTSGRLEEQFF
v_gene: TRBV10-2; j_gene: TRBJ1-5; CDR3aa: CASAVLFSSNQPQHF
v_gene: TRBV3-1; j_gene: TRBJ2-2; CDR3aa: CASSRNRELFF
v_gene: TRBV29-1; j_gene: TRBJ1-2; CDR3aa: CSVDRPEGYGYTF
v_gene: TRBV5-4; j_gene: TRBJ1-5; CDR3aa: CASSLRGQGFNQPQHF
v_gene: TRBV7-2; j_gene: TRBJ2-1; CDR3aa: CASSLGRQGRYNEQFF
v_gene: TRBV15; j_gene: TRBJ2-1; CDR3aa: CATSRDPPSGYNEQFF
v_gene: TRBV28; j_gene: TRBJ2-3; CDR3aa: CASSLLGRAIF
v_gene: TRBV5-1; j_gene: TRBJ2-2; CDR3aa: CASRGTAFIQELFF
v_gene: TRBV20-1; j_gene: TRBJ1-2; CDR3aa: CSAADRANYGYTF
v_gene: TRBV7-9; j_gene: TRBJ2-3; CDR3aa: CASSVSSGGVTDTQYF
v_gene: TRBV6-2/TRBV6-3; j_gene: TRBJ2-7; CDR3aa: CASSPRTGSTYEQYF
v_gene: TRBV20-1; j_gene: TRBJ2-5; CDR3aa: CSALVSGQETQYF
v_gene: TRBV20-1; j_gene: TRBJ2-1; CDR3aa: CSARDRGGVRNEQFF
v_gene: TRBV4-3; j_gene: TRBJ2-1; CDR3aa: CASSQARALINEQFF
v_gene: TRBV2; j_gene: TRBJ2-5; CDR3aa: CASSDGPRETQYF
v_gene: TRBV7-2; j_gene: TRBJ2-3; CDR3aa: CASSLSGNTDTQYF
v_gene: TRBV7-2; j_gene: TRBJ2-2; CDR3aa: CASSLAQLARYTGELFF
v_gene: TRBV5-1; j_gene: TRBJ2-7; CDR3aa: CASSLDGTDYEQYF
v_gene: TRBV12-3/TRBV12-4; j_gene: TRBJ2-7; CDR3aa: CASSLRDGPYEQYF
v_gene: TRBV6-1; j_gene: TRBJ2-1; CDR3aa: CASSPDYLAGVNEQFF
v_gene: TRBV5-1; j_gene: TRBJ2-7; CDR3aa: CASSLAEVSYEQYF
v_gene: TRBV6-1; j_gene: TRBJ1-1; CDR3aa: CASSEAWARAFF
v_gene: TRBV4-3; j_gene: TRBJ1-1; CDR3aa: CASSQVSGQGHEAFF
v_gene: TRBV6-1; j_gene: TRBJ2-3; CDR3aa: CASIAGGSTDTQYF